This record looks at one TCR beta chain sequence and its context. This clonotype was seen a single time. This receptor's antigen is unknown. No qualities accompany the bases; no much larger clone lies one base away. A single read counts as weak evidence. These data belong to a study of T cell repertoires in cytomegalovirus infection (dated by TCRdb to between 2018 and 2020). Looking at the study overall: The peptide stimulations were aimed at well-studied HLA-B-restricted epitopes as well as recently identified HLA-C-restricted CMV epitopes, whose presentation resists viral immunomodulation. Donor HLA type was relevant to the analysis, as public TCR beta signatures indicated carriage of CMV infection together with the matching HLA type.

Per the publication, the treatment or condition label means: in vitro stimulation with specific CMV peptide epitopes to enrich CMV-specific T cells. CDR1 and CDR2, looked up from the germline V gene, are SGDLS and YYNGEE. The CDR3, from cysteine to phenylalanine, totals 18 residues. Only CDR3 DNA is held: 54 bases, read in frame from base 1. V is cut by 0 bases and J by 0 bases, and the space between the germline ends is 16 bases. Instrument on record: Illumina HiSeq 1500. TCRdb took the public reads, trimmed them with fastp at Q25, ran MiXCR for clone calling and kept in-frame beta chains. Records with the same CDR3 protein are collapsed into one entry carrying the most frequent genes and DNA. The sample data list fewer than 900,000 distinct CDR3 sequences, and just under 30% of these were observed just once. Less than 15% of the sample is in the top ten clones. Study-wide findings and limitations: The ex vivo response was dominated by HLA-C-restricted CMV-specific TCR beta clonotypes, which also provided the single most frequent clonotype in two of eight donors. In both this cohort and an independent roughly 350-donor cohort, the cumulative frequency of public TCR beta family members distinguished carriers of CMV infection plus the relevant HLA type.

The source is a human donor in good health (CMV status not recorded). Some clones in this sample may be carry-over from other donors' samples. The V and J genes are TRBV9 and TRBJ2-1; a tentative D call is TRBD1 (6 bases match). The specimen was cultured CD8+ T cells from PBMCs, collected from culture after CMV antigen stimulation. The CDR3 region reads CASSVAPGQGSSYNEQFF. The DNA sequence is as follows: TGTGCCAGCAGCGTAGCTCCTGGGCAGGGGAGCTCCTACAATGAGCAGTTCTTC.